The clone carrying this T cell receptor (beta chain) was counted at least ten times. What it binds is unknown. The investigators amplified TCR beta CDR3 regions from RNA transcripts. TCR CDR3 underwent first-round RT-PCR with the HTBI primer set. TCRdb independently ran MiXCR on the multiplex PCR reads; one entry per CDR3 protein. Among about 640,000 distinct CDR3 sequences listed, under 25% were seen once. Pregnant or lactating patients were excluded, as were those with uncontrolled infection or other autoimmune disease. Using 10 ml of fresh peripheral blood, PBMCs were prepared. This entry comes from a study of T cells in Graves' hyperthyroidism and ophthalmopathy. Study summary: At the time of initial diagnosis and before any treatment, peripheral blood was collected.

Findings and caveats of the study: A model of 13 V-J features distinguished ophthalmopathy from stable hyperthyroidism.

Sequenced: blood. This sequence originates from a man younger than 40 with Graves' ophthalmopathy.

The CDR3 region is CASQGDPDYEQYF. In nucleotides, the CDR3 is TGTGCCAGTCAGGGGGACCCGGACTACGAGCAGTACTTC. The rearrangement uses TRBV7-8 and TRBJ2-7, with 7 bases identical to TRBD1. J gave up 3 bases and V 9 bases, and 8 bases lay outside the gene matches. Germline loops: CDR1 SGHVS, CDR2 FQNEAQ. This CDR3 region has 13 residues.